The next 25 T cell receptor beta chains were all read from a single sample in a study of T cells in Graves' hyperthyroidism and ophthalmopathy. Researchers took RNA transcripts and amplified the TCR beta CDR3 regions from them. During a first-round RT-PCR of the TCR CDR3, the HTBI primer set was used. MiXCR was run by TCRdb on the multiplex PCR reads, yielding one entry per CDR3 protein. The sample has around 800,000 distinct CDR3 sequences, about 38% seen once. Sequenced input: blood. Source of these receptors: a man aged 18 to 29 with Graves' hyperthyroidism.

This chain joins TRBV20-1 and TRBJ2-5, with 9 bases lining up with TRBD2. This CDR3 is built from 14 residues. V trimming: 4 bases; J trimming: 1 base; junction bases outside the gene matches: 4. The V gene's germline CDR1 is DFQATT and CDR2 SNEGSKA (reference sequence). CDR3 in DNA: TGCAGTGCTACTAGCGGGATCCCCCAAGAGACCCAGTACTTC. Protein product: CSATSGIPQETQYF.

In this sample, this clonotype turned up many times. The chain is built from TRBV2 and TRBJ1-1, with D tentatively TRBD1 (5 bases). The CDR3 extends over 13 amino acids. CDR1 and CDR2 (germline): SNHLY, FYNNEI. The V end lost 6 bases, the J end lost 3 bases, and 11 bases lay between the germline ends. For the CDR3, the DNA is TGTGCCAGCAGGCCCCGGGGGGACACTGAAGCTTTCTTT. Its translation: CASRPRGDTEAFF.

The rearrangement links TRBV28 to TRBJ2-7; no definite D call. The CDR3 consists of 13 residues. The germline gives CDR1 MDHEN, CDR2 SYDVKM. DNA of the CDR3: TGTGCTACTACCGCCGGAGACGTTGTCGAGCAGTACTTC. It codes for CATTAGDVVEQYF.

The V call is TRBV29-1, the J call TRBJ2-7; D is perhaps TRBD1 or TRBD2 (5 bases each). CDR3 size: 13 residues. CDR1 SQVTM and CDR2 ANQGSEA come from the germline V gene. V lost 5 bases to trimming and J lost 7 bases, with 18 bases between them. CDR3 coding DNA: TGCAGCGTTAGCATGGGGGATACCGGGGAGCAGTACTTC. It codes for CSVSMGDTGEQYF.

This clonotype has ten or more counts. This chain joins TRBV29-1 and TRBJ2-7; weak D call: TRBD1 (6 bases). This CDR3 spans 15 amino acids. V was cut by 6 bases and J by 1 base, with 19 bases left in between. From germline, CDR1 is SQVTM and CDR2 ANQGSEA. This CDR3 is CSVVLPGRGSYEQYF. The CDR3 bases are TGCAGCGTCGTCCTGCCAGGCAGGGGATCCTACGAGCAGTACTTC.

The chain has TRBV7-6 and TRBJ2-7, with a possible D match to TRBD2 (5 bases). CDR1 is SGHVS and CDR2 is FNYEAQ in the germline V gene. V lost 3 bases and J 3 bases, leaving 21 bases between the germline ends. The CDR3 runs 17 residues. DNA for the CDR3: TGTGCCAGCAGCTTGCTCGAGGGTGGGTATGGGAACTACGAGCAGTACTTC. This encodes CASSLLEGGYGNYEQYF.

The chain carries TRBV7-9 and TRBJ2-5; maybe TRBD2 (5 bases). Trimming took 6 bases from V and 8 from J, leaving 7 bases between them. Germline V lookup: CDR1 SEHNR, CDR2 FQNEAQ (reference sequence). The CDR3 has 10 residues. CDR3 nucleotides: TGTGCCAGCAGTTCGGGAACCCAGTACTTC. This sequence encodes CASSSGTQYF.

This clonotype was seen more than once but under ten times. The chain links TRBV5-6 to TRBJ1-6; perhaps TRBD1 as D (6 bases). The CDR3 spans 16 residues. The V and J ends lost 4 bases and 4 bases respectively, with 15 bases between them. The germline V gene encodes CDR1 SGHDT and CDR2 YYEEEE. As DNA, the CDR3 is TGTGCCAGCAGCCCAGGAGGGACACGTTATAATTCACCCCTCCACTTT. It yields the protein CASSPGGTRYNSPLHF.

This chain joins TRBV7-9 and TRBJ2-2; D is unresolved. Germline values: CDR1 SEHNR, CDR2 FQNEAQ (reference sequence). With 5 bases removed from V and 6 bases from J, the gap between germline ends came to 13 bases. The CDR3 spans 14 residues. CDR3 nucleotides: TGTGCCAGCAGCCAAGCCCTTGCTCCCGGGGAGCTGTTTTTT. Its protein product is CASSQALAPGELFF.

The CDR3 loop reads CASSGLPTVYEQYF. In DNA form, the CDR3 reads TGTGCCAGCAGCGGACTCCCTACCGTCTACGAGCAGTACTTC. The gene calls are TRBV7-2 and TRBJ2-7; tentative D call: TRBD2 (5 bases). The CDR3 extends over 14 amino acids. Germline V gene sequence: CDR1 SGHTA, CDR2 FQGNSA. V dropped 5 bases and J dropped 3 bases, with 14 bases sitting between them.

The sample holds a few counts of this clonotype. The chain recombines TRBV7-2 with TRBJ1-1; D perhaps matches TRBD1 (5 bases). Germline V lookup: CDR1 SGHTA, CDR2 FQGNSA. V lost 7 bases and J 0 bases, leaving 15 bases between the germline ends. The length of the CDR3 is 15 residues. The CDR3 DNA is TGTGCCAGCAAGCGCTCGGGGACTATGAACACTGAAGCTTTCTTT. Its translation: CASKRSGTMNTEAFF.

This clonotype showed up just a few times. One end of the junction fails to match germline, which may point to a read error. The genes are TRBV19 and TRBJ2-7; 8 bases are shared with TRBD2. CDR3 length: 14 amino acids. Germline V gene sequence: CDR1 LNHDA, CDR2 SQIVND (reference sequence). The CDR3 sequence: CASSMSGSSFEQYF. As DNA, the CDR3 is TGTGCCAGTAGTATGAGCGGGAGTTCCTTCGAGCAGTACTTC.

The V and J genes are TRBV15 and TRBJ2-7; no definite D call. The ends were cut back, 2 bases at V and 4 bases at J, with 15 bases in the middle. The CDR3 totals 15 residues. Germline V lookup: CDR1 LNHNV, CDR2 YYDKDF (reference sequence). The CDR3 DNA sequence: TGTGCCACCAGCAGACCCCTACTCCGGGCGTACGAGCAGTACTTC. It specifies CATSRPLLRAYEQYF.

This clonotype was picked up one time. An end of the junction differs from the germline gene, which may be a read error. The rearrangement links TRBV5-8 to TRBJ1-1; 8 bases match TRBD1. The CDR3 sequence is 14 residues long. CDR1 and CDR2 (germline): SGHTS, YDEGEE. In DNA, the CDR3 is TGCGCCAGCAGCCACCAGGGGGCGAACACTGAAGCTTTCTTT. It encodes CASSHQGANTEAFF.

J is TRBJ1-2 and V is TRBV29-1; perhaps TRBD1 as D (5 bases). In germline, CDR1 is SQVTM, CDR2 ANQGSEA. Trimming pared 4 bases from V and 8 bases from J, leaving 20 bases between. The length of the CDR3 is 14 residues. In DNA form, the CDR3 reads TGCAGCGTTGTGCCCAGGGACTTCCACTCGGGCTACACCTTC. Translating it yields CSVVPRDFHSGYTF.

This clonotype was recorded at least ten times. The CDR3 nucleotides are TGTGCCAGCGATTTGACAGGGTCGAGCAATCAGCCCCAGCATTTT. Its translation: CASDLTGSSNQPQHF. V gene TRBV19 combines with J gene TRBJ1-5; 7 positions match TRBD1. J gave up 1 base and V 9 bases, and 9 bases lay outside the gene matches. The CDR3 contains 15 residues. CDR1 and CDR2 from the germline V gene are LNHDA and SQIVND (reference sequence).

Turning to this clonotype: A read error may be the cause here, since a much bigger clone is one base away. This chain links TRBV2 with TRBJ1-1; D perhaps matches TRBD1 (5 bases). The V gene lost 2 bases and the J gene lost 4 bases, with 14 bases spanning the gap. The CDR3 is 15 amino acids. Germline V gives CDR1 SNHLY, CDR2 FYNNEI. The CDR3 protein is CASSESGALVTEAFF. The CDR3 bases are TGTGCCAGCAGTGAAAGCGGGGCGCTCGTCACTGAAGCTTTCTTT.

This rearrangement joins TRBV29-1 to TRBJ1-1; 7 nucleotides agree with TRBD1. The V segment lost 4 bases and the J segment 11 bases; nucleotides outside the gene matches: 1. The germline gives CDR1 SQVTM, CDR2 ANQGSEA. The CDR3 is made up of 9 amino acids. The CDR3 DNA sequence: TGCAGCGTTGCGGACAGGGCTTTCTTT. Protein: CSVADRAFF.

At least ten counts were recorded for this clonotype. The chain has TRBV2 and TRBJ2-5; weak D call: TRBD1 (5 bases). The germline gives CDR1 SNHLY, CDR2 FYNNEI. The ends were cut back, 5 bases at V and 4 bases at J, with 11 bases in the middle. The CDR3 spans 13 residues. The DNA for the CDR3 is TGTGCCAGCAGTTATCAGGGTGTAGAGACCCAGTACTTC. Translating gives CASSYQGVETQYF.

This clonotype was counted ten times or more. The genes are TRBV7-8 and TRBJ1-5; D is uncertain. V lost 0 bases, J lost 0 bases, and 9 bases lay in between. The CDR3 is made up of 16 amino acids. Per the germline V gene, CDR1 is SGHVS and CDR2 is FQNEAQ. CDR3 sequence (DNA): TGTGCCAGCAGCTTAGCGAACAGTTATAGCAATCAGCCCCAGCATTTT. Translated, it gives CASSLANSYSNQPQHF.

This clonotype came up a few times. The J gene is TRBJ2-7, the V gene TRBV7-6; D perhaps matches TRBD2 (5 bases). Germline CDR1 reads SGHVS; CDR2 reads FNYEAQ. The CDR3 covers 15 residues. Trimming removed 0 bases from V and 5 bases from J, with 14 bases in between. CDR3 amino acids: CASSLAEVGSDEQYF. In DNA form, the CDR3 reads TGTGCCAGCAGCTTAGCGGAGGTAGGGTCGGACGAGCAGTACTTC.

This clonotype was counted a few times. The gene calls are TRBV6-5 and TRBJ2-7; 9 bases fit TRBD1. Per the germline V gene, CDR1 is MNHEY and CDR2 is SVGAGI. The CDR3 has 14 residues. V lost 4 bases, J lost 7 bases, and 8 bases stayed unmatched. CDR3: CASSSGQGFLEQYF. In DNA, the CDR3 is TGTGCCAGCAGTTCTGGACAGGGGTTCCTGGAGCAGTACTTC.

This clonotype was observed a handful of times. The chain employs TRBV13 and TRBJ1-2; no clear D. Germline V gene sequence: CDR1 PRHDT, CDR2 FYEKMQ (reference sequence). This CDR3 comprises 14 residues. V lost 0 bases and J 4 bases, leaving 9 bases between the germline ends. In DNA, the CDR3 is TGTGCCAGCAGCTTAGGAAACAACCCCTATGGCTACACCTTC. It translates to CASSLGNNPYGYTF.

This chain joins TRBV20-1 and TRBJ2-7, with a possible D match to TRBD1 (6 bases). The CDR3 totals 13 residues. The V and J ends lost 1 base and 5 bases respectively, with 12 bases between them. Germline CDR1 is DFQATT and CDR2 is SNEGSKA (reference sequence). The CDR3 DNA sequence: TGCAGTGCTAGAGTCTCGGACAGACACGAGCAGTACTTC. Amino acids: CSARVSDRHEQYF.

The chain employs TRBV7-2 and TRBJ1-3; D not certain. The CDR3 runs 14 residues. The V gene's germline CDR1 is SGHTA and CDR2 FQGNSA. Deletions cut 5 bases from V and 0 bases from J, with 8 bases between. CDR3 coding DNA: TGTGCCAGCAGCCAAGTCCGCTCTGGAAACACCATATATTTT. It encodes CASSQVRSGNTIYF.